The rows below give T cell receptor beta chains drawn from one sample of a study of T-cell memory formation after mild COVID-19. TCRdb passed the 5' RACE reads through MiXCR, listing each CDR3 protein once. The top ten hold 21% of the sample, which has a few hundred thousand distinct CDR3 sequences, 13% to 15% seen once. The sample comprised PBMCs or a T cell subset sorted from them (not recorded which). Receptors were obtained from a man in his late teens or twenties who had mild COVID-19 (a few samples of this study predate the infection). Cell type and time point are not known. Both conserved end residues are part of each CDR3. A D gene is named only where the DNA matches it firmly. For some rows the clone size is stated as once, few or many, or as a class when expanded; others skip it.

TRBV10-3,few,TRBJ2-3,.,TGTGCCATCAGTGAGTCGAGGGGTTTTATCACAGATACGCAGTATTTT,CAISESRGFITDTQYF
TRBV5-6,.,TRBJ2-1,TRBD2,TGTGCCAGCAGCTTGGTCGAGCGGGGCGAGGGGCTGAGCTCCTACAATGAGCAGTTCTTC,CASSLVERGEGLSSYNEQFF
TRBV5-1,.,TRBJ2-3,TRBD2,TGCGCCACCCGCGGGCCGGGGGGGGATACGCAGTATTTT,CATRGPGGDTQYF
TRBV11-2,few,TRBJ2-5,TRBD1,TGTGCCAGCAGCCCCGGACAGGGACGCCAAGAGACCCAGTACTTC,CASSPGQGRQETQYF
TRBV7-9,.,TRBJ2-3,.,TGTGCCAGCAGCTTAGGGCCAGCAGATACGCAGTATTTT,CASSLGPADTQYF
TRBV12-3/TRBV12-4,few,TRBJ2-3,TRBD1,TGTGCCAGCAGTCCCGGGACAGGGCCGGGTACAGATACGCAGTATTTT,CASSPGTGPGTDTQYF
TRBV15,.,TRBJ1-5,.,TGTGCCACCAGCAGAGCGACACCTCATACGACAGCCCACTTGTTCCAGCCCCAGCATTTT,CATSRATPHTTAHLFQPQHF
TRBV20-1,few,TRBJ1-1,.,TGCAGTGCTAGAGGGGTAGGGTGGAACACTGAAGCTTTCTTT,CSARGVGWNTEAFF
TRBV4-1,many,TRBJ2-1,.,TGCGCCAGCAGCCACGCTCCTACTGAGCAGTTCTTC,CASSHAPTEQFF
TRBV5-1,many,TRBJ2-3,.,TGCGCCAGCAGCTCTGGCAGAGCCACAGATACGCAGTATTTT,CASSSGRATDTQYF
TRBV7-9,.,TRBJ2-2,.,TGTGCCAGCAGCTTAGATCAGAAGAACACCGGGGAGCTGTTTTTT,CASSLDQKNTGELFF
TRBV3-1,.,TRBJ1-2,TRBD1,TGTGCCAGCACTTCCAGGGGGGGGGCCTATGGCTACACCTTC,CASTSRGGAYGYTF
TRBV12-3/TRBV12-4,many,TRBJ1-2,TRBD1,TGTGCCAGCAGTTCGGCGGACAGGGGAGGCGGCTACACCTTC,CASSSADRGGGYTF
TRBV9,.,TRBJ1-2,.,TGTGCCAGCAGCGGGCCCTCGAGTGACTACACCTTC,CASSGPSSDYTF
TRBV30,few,TRBJ2-1,.,TGTGCCTGGAGCGGCATTGCGCAGTTCTTC,CAWSGIAQFF
TRBV4-1,.,TRBJ2-7,.,TGCGCCAGCAGCCAAGTCCTCGGGCGGAGCTCCTACGAGCAGTACTTC,CASSQVLGRSSYEQYF
TRBV9,.,TRBJ1-1,TRBD1,TGTGCCAGCAGCGTAGCGGGGACAGGGAGCGGGGACACTGAAGCTTTCTTT,CASSVAGTGSGDTEAFF
TRBV20-1,few,TRBJ2-5,.,TGCAGTGCTAGAGATATTCCCCGAGACAGCCTTTCCCAAGAGACCCAGTACTTC,CSARDIPRDSLSQETQYF
TRBV7-2,few,TRBJ2-3,TRBD2,TGTGCCAGCAGCCCAATAGCGGGGGGGAGCACAGATACGCAGTATTTT,CASSPIAGGSTDTQYF
TRBV4-3,few,TRBJ2-3,.,TGCGCCAGCAGCCAAGATCGGACTGTTTGGGATACGCAGTATTTT,CASSQDRTVWDTQYF
TRBV3-1,few,TRBJ2-1,.,TGTGCCAGCAGCCAGGATAGTGGCAATGAGCAGTTCTTC,CASSQDSGNEQFF
TRBV18,many,TRBJ2-6,.,TGTGCCAGCTCACCACCGAGGAGCTCTGGGGCCAACGTCCTGACTTTC,CASSPPRSSGANVLTF
TRBV5-4,few,TRBJ1-1,.,TGTGCCAGCAGCACCGGACAGACTCGGACTGAAGCTTTCTTT,CASSTGQTRTEAFF
TRBV20-1,.,TRBJ2-7,TRBD1,TGCAGTGCTAGGCCTAGACAGGGGCCGAGCAACGAGCAGTACTTC,CSARPRQGPSNEQYF
TRBV18,.,TRBJ2-4,.,TGTGCCAGCTCACCACAGGGCCCGGGAGACATTCAGTACTTC,CASSPQGPGDIQYF
TRBV4-1,.,TRBJ1-6,TRBD1,TGCGCCAGCAGCCAAGTAGGCGGGACAGGGGCTCGTTCACCCCTCCACTTT,CASSQVGGTGARSPLHF
TRBV7-9,.,TRBJ2-1,.,TGTGCCAGCAGCCGGGGGACAGCCGAGCAGTTCTTC,CASSRGTAEQFF
TRBV18,.,TRBJ1-1,.,TGTGCCAGCTCACCACCCAGGACATACATGAACACTGAAGCTTTCTTT,CASSPPRTYMNTEAFF
TRBV25-1,few,TRBJ1-1,.,TGTGCCAGCAGTTTTCACAGCACACTAGGGGATGAAGCTTTCTTT,CASSFHSTLGDEAFF
TRBV4-3,few,TRBJ2-5,.,TGCGCCAGCAGCCAAGCTACAGCCGTCCAAGAGACCCAGTACTTC,CASSQATAVQETQYF
TRBV20-1,.,TRBJ2-5,.,TGCAGTGCTAGTAAAAGTACGGGGCCGACGGAGACCCAGTACTTC,CSASKSTGPTETQYF